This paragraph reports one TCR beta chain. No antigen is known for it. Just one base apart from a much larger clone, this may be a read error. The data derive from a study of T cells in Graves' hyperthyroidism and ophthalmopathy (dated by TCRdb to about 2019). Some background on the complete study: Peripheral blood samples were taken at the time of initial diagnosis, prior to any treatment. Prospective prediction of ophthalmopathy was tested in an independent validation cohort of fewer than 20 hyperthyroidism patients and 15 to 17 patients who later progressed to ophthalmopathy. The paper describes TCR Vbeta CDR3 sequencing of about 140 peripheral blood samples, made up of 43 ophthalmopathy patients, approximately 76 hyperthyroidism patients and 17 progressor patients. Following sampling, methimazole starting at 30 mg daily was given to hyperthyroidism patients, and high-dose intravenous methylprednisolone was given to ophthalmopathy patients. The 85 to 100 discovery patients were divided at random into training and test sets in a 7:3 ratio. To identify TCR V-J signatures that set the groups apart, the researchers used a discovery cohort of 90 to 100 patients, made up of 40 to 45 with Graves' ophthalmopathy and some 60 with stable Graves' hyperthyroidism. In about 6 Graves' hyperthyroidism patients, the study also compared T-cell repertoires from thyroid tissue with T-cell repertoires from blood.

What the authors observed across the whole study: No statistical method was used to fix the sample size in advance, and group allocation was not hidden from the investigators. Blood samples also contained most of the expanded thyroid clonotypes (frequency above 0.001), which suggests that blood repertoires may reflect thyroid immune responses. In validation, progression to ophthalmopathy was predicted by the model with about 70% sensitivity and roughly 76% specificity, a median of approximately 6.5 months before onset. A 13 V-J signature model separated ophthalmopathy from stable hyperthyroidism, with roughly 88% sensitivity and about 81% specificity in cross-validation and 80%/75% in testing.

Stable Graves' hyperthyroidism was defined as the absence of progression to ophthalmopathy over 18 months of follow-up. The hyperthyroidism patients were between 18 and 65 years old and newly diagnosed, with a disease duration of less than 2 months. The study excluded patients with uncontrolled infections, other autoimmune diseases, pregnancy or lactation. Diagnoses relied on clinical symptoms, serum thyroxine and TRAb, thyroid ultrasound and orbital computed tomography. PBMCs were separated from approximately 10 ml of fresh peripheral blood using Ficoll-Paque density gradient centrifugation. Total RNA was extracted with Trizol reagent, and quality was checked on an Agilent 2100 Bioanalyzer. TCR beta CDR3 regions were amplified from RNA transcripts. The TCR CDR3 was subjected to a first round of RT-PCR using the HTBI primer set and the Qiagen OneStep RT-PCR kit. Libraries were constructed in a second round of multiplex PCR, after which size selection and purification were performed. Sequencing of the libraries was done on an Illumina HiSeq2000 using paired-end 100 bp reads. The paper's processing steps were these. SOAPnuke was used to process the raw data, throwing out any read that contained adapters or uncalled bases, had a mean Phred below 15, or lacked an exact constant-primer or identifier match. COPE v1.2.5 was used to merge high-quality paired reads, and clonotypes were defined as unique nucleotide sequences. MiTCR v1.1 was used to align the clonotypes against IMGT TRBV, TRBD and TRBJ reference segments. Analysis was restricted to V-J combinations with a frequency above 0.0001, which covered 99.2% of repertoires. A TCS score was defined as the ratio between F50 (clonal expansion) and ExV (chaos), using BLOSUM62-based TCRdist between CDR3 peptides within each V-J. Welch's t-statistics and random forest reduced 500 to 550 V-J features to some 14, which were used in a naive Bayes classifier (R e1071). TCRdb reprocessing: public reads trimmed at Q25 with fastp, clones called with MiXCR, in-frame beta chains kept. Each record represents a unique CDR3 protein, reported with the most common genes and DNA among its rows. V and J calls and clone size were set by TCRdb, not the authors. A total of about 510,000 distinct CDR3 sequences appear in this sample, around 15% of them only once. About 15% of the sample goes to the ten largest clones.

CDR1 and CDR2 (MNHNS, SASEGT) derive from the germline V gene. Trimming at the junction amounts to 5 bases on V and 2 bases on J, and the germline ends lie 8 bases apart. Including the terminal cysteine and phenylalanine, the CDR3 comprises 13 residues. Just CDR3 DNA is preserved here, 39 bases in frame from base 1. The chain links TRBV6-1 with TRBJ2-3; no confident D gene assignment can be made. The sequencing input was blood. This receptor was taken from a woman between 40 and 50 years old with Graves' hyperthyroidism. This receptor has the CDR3 CASSPWDTDTQYF. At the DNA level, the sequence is TGTGCCAGCAGTCCGTGGGACACAGATACGCAGTATTTT.